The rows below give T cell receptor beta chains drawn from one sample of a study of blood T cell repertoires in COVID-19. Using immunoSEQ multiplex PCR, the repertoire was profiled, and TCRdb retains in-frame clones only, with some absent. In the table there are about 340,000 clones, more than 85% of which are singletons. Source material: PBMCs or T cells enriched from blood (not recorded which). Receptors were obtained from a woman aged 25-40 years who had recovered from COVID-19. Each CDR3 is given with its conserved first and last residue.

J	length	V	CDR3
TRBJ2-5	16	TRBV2	CASRRLAGGYEETQYF
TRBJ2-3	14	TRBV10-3	CAISGTGRADTQYF
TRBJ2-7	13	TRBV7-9	CASSLDSSYEQYF
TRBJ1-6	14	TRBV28	CASSPDRINSPLHF
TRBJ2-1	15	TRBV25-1	CASRDRGLAYNEQFF
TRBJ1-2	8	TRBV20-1	CSAISYTF
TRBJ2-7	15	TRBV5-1	CASSSGDNSPYEQYF
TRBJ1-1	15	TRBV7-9	CASSLESGFGTEAFF
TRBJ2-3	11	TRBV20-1	CSARSADTQYF
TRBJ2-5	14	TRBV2	CASSDGRLQETQYF
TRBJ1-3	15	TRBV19	CASLDRGRGGNTIYF
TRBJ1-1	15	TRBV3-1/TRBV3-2	CASSHSLRLGTEAFF
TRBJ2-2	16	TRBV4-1	CASSRTSGSRTGELFF
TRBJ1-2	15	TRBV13	CASSLGRQGGDGYTF
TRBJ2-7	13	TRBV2	CASSVREGYEQYF
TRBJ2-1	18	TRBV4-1	CASSRSFLSGTLYNEQFF
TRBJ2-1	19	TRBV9	CASSFSSGSGGLSYNEQFF
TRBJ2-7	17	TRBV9	CASSRERGLFSSYEQYF
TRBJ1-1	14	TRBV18	CASSLNGKNTEAFF
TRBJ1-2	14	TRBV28	CASSSTDREVGYTF